Listed below are T cell receptor beta chains from one sample, sequenced in a study of blood T cell repertoires in COVID-19. This table comes from immunoSEQ multiplex PCR, and its TCRdb copy is limited to in-frame clones, with some not included. In the table there are hundreds of thousands of clones, 83% of which are singletons. Sequencing was done on a sample of peripheral blood. The receptors here all came from a woman in her forties or fifties with acute or convalescent COVID-19. CDR3s include the opening cysteine and the closing phenylalanine or tryptophan. Each record gives: CDR3 DNA, CDR3 protein, clone size, D gene, J gene, V gene. A D gene is named only where the DNA matches it firmly. The size field is filled for only some rows; it gives once, few, many or a size class.

CDR3 DNA: TGTGCCAGCAGCCACAGGGGGCCCTCCCACAATGAGCAGTTCTTC; CDR3 protein: CASSHRGPSHNEQFF; clone size: NA; D gene: TRBD1; J gene: TRBJ2-1; V gene: TRBV6-6
CDR3 DNA: TGTGCCAGCACCAAAAAGGCGGGAGGGGGAACCGGGGAGCTGTTTTTT; CDR3 protein: CASTKKAGGGTGELFF; clone size: once; D gene: TRBD2; J gene: TRBJ2-2; V gene: TRBV2
CDR3 DNA: TGTGCCAGCAGCCAAGTCGAGAATCAGCCCCAGCATTTT; CDR3 protein: CASSQVENQPQHF; clone size: NA; D gene: NA; J gene: TRBJ1-5; V gene: TRBV3-1/TRBV3-2
CDR3 DNA: TGTGCCAGTAGTAGCAGGGCGGATGAGCAGTTCTTC; CDR3 protein: CASSSRADEQFF; clone size: NA; D gene: NA; J gene: TRBJ2-1; V gene: TRBV19
CDR3 DNA: TGTGCCAGCAGTGGAGGAACAGGACATAGCAATCAGCCCCAGCATTTT; CDR3 protein: CASSGGTGHSNQPQHF; clone size: few; D gene: NA; J gene: TRBJ1-5; V gene: TRBV6-1
CDR3 DNA: TGTGCCAGCAGCCGTGATGGACATAAGAACACTGAAGCTTTCTTT; CDR3 protein: CASSRDGHKNTEAFF; clone size: few; D gene: NA; J gene: TRBJ1-1; V gene: TRBV7-8
CDR3 DNA: TGCGCCAGCAGCTTGGCAGGGGAGACCCAGTACTTC; CDR3 protein: CASSLAGETQYF; clone size: NA; D gene: NA; J gene: TRBJ2-5; V gene: TRBV5-1
CDR3 DNA: TGTGCCAGCAGCCAACTAGCGGGAGTCTACGAGCAGTACTTC; CDR3 protein: CASSQLAGVYEQYF; clone size: NA; D gene: TRBD2; J gene: TRBJ2-7; V gene: TRBV3-1/TRBV3-2
CDR3 DNA: TGCGCCAGCAGCTTGGGTGGGACAGGAGAACCCCTCCACTTT; CDR3 protein: CASSLGGTGEPLHF; clone size: NA; D gene: TRBD1; J gene: TRBJ1-6; V gene: TRBV5-1
CDR3 DNA: TGTGCCAGCAGTTACTCCGGGAGTCGAACAGATACGCAGTATTTT; CDR3 protein: CASSYSGSRTDTQYF; clone size: NA; D gene: NA; J gene: TRBJ2-3; V gene: TRBV6-5
CDR3 DNA: TGTGCCAGCTCCGGACTAGCGGGAGGTGTAGACGAGCAGTACTTC; CDR3 protein: CASSGLAGGVDEQYF; clone size: NA; D gene: TRBD2; J gene: TRBJ2-7; V gene: TRBV19
CDR3 DNA: TGTGCCAGCAGTTTAGGCAGGGCCCGAGGCTACACCTTC; CDR3 protein: CASSLGRARGYTF; clone size: NA; D gene: NA; J gene: TRBJ1-2; V gene: TRBV28
CDR3 DNA: TGTGCCACCAGTGACCCTCAGGGTCCCAATCAGCCCCAGCATTTT; CDR3 protein: CATSDPQGPNQPQHF; clone size: NA; D gene: NA; J gene: TRBJ1-5; V gene: TRBV24-1
CDR3 DNA: TGTGCCAGCAGCCTGGGACAGGGGGCGAGTCAGCCCCAGCATTTT; CDR3 protein: CASSLGQGASQPQHF; clone size: NA; D gene: TRBD1; J gene: TRBJ1-5; V gene: TRBV3-1/TRBV3-2
CDR3 DNA: TGTGCCAGCAGTTTAGGGGCCCTTAGCAATCAGCCCCAGCATTTT; CDR3 protein: CASSLGALSNQPQHF; clone size: NA; D gene: NA; J gene: TRBJ1-5; V gene: TRBV27
CDR3 DNA: TGTGCCAGCAGCTCCCGACTGGTGATGGGTGAGCAGTTCTTC; CDR3 protein: CASSSRLVMGEQFF; clone size: NA; D gene: NA; J gene: TRBJ2-1; V gene: TRBV28
CDR3 DNA: TGCAGTGCTAGCAGCGGGGATGAGCAGTTCTTC; CDR3 protein: CSASSGDEQFF; clone size: NA; D gene: TRBD2; J gene: TRBJ2-1; V gene: TRBV20-1
CDR3 DNA: TGCGCCAGCAGTGGGGTAGCGGACAGGGGGCTTCGGGAGCAGTACTTC; CDR3 protein: CASSGVADRGLREQYF; clone size: NA; D gene: TRBD1; J gene: TRBJ2-7; V gene: TRBV5-1
CDR3 DNA: TGTGCCAGCAGCTTTGGGGACAGGTCCTACGAGCAGTACTTC; CDR3 protein: CASSFGDRSYEQYF; clone size: NA; D gene: TRBD1; J gene: TRBJ2-7; V gene: TRBV5-5
CDR3 DNA: TGCGCCAGCAGCTTCGAGAGTCCGAACACTGAAGCTTTCTTT; CDR3 protein: CASSFESPNTEAFF; clone size: NA; D gene: NA; J gene: TRBJ1-1; V gene: TRBV5-1
CDR3 DNA: TGTGCCAGCAGCCTCTTACCGCTGGGACTACGCTCCGGGGAGCTGTTTTTT; CDR3 protein: CASSLLPLGLRSGELFF; clone size: NA; D gene: TRBD2; J gene: TRBJ2-2; V gene: TRBV7-9
CDR3 DNA: TGCGCCAGCAGCTTTATACTAGCGGGAGTGGGTGGAGAGACCCAGTACTTC; CDR3 protein: CASSFILAGVGGETQYF; clone size: NA; D gene: TRBD2; J gene: TRBJ2-5; V gene: TRBV5-1
CDR3 DNA: TGTGCCAGCAGCACCAACCGGGACAGGTTTGGATCCTACGAGCAGTACTTC; CDR3 protein: CASSTNRDRFGSYEQYF; clone size: NA; D gene: TRBD1; J gene: TRBJ2-7; V gene: TRBV5-8
CDR3 DNA: TGTGCCAGCAGCTTGGGGCTAGCGGGGCCTCAAGAGACCCAGTACTTC; CDR3 protein: CASSLGLAGPQETQYF; clone size: NA; D gene: TRBD2; J gene: TRBJ2-5; V gene: TRBV7-2
CDR3 DNA: TGTGCCAGCAGCCTTGACAGATACGAGCAGTACTTC; CDR3 protein: CASSLDRYEQYF; clone size: NA; D gene: NA; J gene: TRBJ2-7; V gene: TRBV16
CDR3 DNA: TGCACCAGCGACTCTGACACCGGGGAGCTGTTTTTT; CDR3 protein: CTSDSDTGELFF; clone size: NA; D gene: NA; J gene: TRBJ2-2; V gene: TRBV1
CDR3 DNA: TGTGCCAGCAGTTTAACCCGATCAGGGTACGAGCAGTACTTC; CDR3 protein: CASSLTRSGYEQYF; clone size: NA; D gene: NA; J gene: TRBJ2-7; V gene: TRBV28
CDR3 DNA: TGTGCCAGCAGTGAAGCTGGGCTAGCGGGAGGGGAGACCCAGTACTTC; CDR3 protein: CASSEAGLAGGETQYF; clone size: NA; D gene: TRBD2; J gene: TRBJ2-5; V gene: TRBV2
CDR3 DNA: TGTGCCAGCAGCACACCCTTGGACAGCTTAACAGCGGACGAGCAGTACTTC; CDR3 protein: CASSTPLDSLTADEQYF; clone size: NA; D gene: NA; J gene: TRBJ2-7; V gene: TRBV28
CDR3 DNA: TGCGCCAGCAGCCAAGCAAGCACCTACGAGCAGTACTTC; CDR3 protein: CASSQASTYEQYF; clone size: NA; D gene: NA; J gene: TRBJ2-7; V gene: TRBV4-1
CDR3 DNA: TGTGCCAGCAGCTCCTTTGGGCTAGCGGGAGGGTACAATGAGCAGTTCTTC; CDR3 protein: CASSSFGLAGGYNEQFF; clone size: NA; D gene: TRBD2; J gene: TRBJ2-1; V gene: TRBV7-2
CDR3 DNA: TGCGCCAGCAGCCTCATGGGAACTAGCCTGGAGCAGTACTTC; CDR3 protein: CASSLMGTSLEQYF; clone size: NA; D gene: NA; J gene: TRBJ2-7; V gene: TRBV5-1
CDR3 DNA: TGTGCCAGCAGTTACTCCAAGAGCTCCTACGAGCAGTACTTC; CDR3 protein: CASSYSKSSYEQYF; clone size: NA; D gene: NA; J gene: TRBJ2-7; V gene: TRBV6-5
CDR3 DNA: TGCAGCGTTGGAACCGGGACAGGGGGGTCCTACGAGCAGTACTTC; CDR3 protein: CSVGTGTGGSYEQYF; clone size: NA; D gene: TRBD1; J gene: TRBJ2-7; V gene: TRBV29-1
CDR3 DNA: TGTGCCAGCAGCCAAGGGAGGGGTCATCAGCCCCAGCATTTT; CDR3 protein: CASSQGRGHQPQHF; clone size: NA; D gene: NA; J gene: TRBJ1-5; V gene: TRBV3-1/TRBV3-2
CDR3 DNA: TGTGCCAGCAGTTACTTAGGGGATTCGCGAGAGCAGTACTTC; CDR3 protein: CASSYLGDSREQYF; clone size: few; D gene: NA; J gene: TRBJ2-7; V gene: TRBV6-6
CDR3 DNA: TGTGCCAGCAGTTTGCTGGGGACTACCAACACAGATACGCAGTATTTT; CDR3 protein: CASSLLGTTNTDTQYF; clone size: NA; D gene: TRBD2; J gene: TRBJ2-3; V gene: TRBV27
CDR3 DNA: TGTGCCAGCAGTGAAGCAGCGGGAGGGCCGGAGACCCAGTACTTC; CDR3 protein: CASSEAAGGPETQYF; clone size: few; D gene: TRBD2; J gene: TRBJ2-5; V gene: TRBV6-1
CDR3 DNA: TGTGCCAGCAGCTTTCAGGAGGGTTTTACAGATACGCAGTATTTT; CDR3 protein: CASSFQEGFTDTQYF; clone size: NA; D gene: NA; J gene: TRBJ2-3; V gene: TRBV7-9
CDR3 DNA: TGTGCCAGCAGCTTAGGAACTATCGATGAGCAGTTCTTC; CDR3 protein: CASSLGTIDEQFF; clone size: NA; D gene: NA; J gene: TRBJ2-1; V gene: TRBV11-1
CDR3 DNA: TGTGCCAGCAGGCCTCAGCGGGATCGCAGCAGGGGTGATAACTATGGCTACACCTTC; CDR3 protein: CASRPQRDRSRGDNYGYTF; clone size: NA; D gene: NA; J gene: TRBJ1-2; V gene: TRBV28